This note documents a single T cell receptor (beta chain) sequence. Which antigen it targets is not known. At one boundary the junction diverges from the germline segment, which might be a read error. These data come from a study of breast tumors, draining lymph nodes, adjacent tissues (dated by TCRdb to about 2016). About the study as a whole: The study compared TCR beta repertoires across tumor, adjacent nontumor tissue and axillary lymph nodes from breast cancer patients. The study aimed to assess the relationships and possible T-cell exchange between tumor, surrounding tissue and draining lymph node repertoires in human breast cancer.

The lymph node samples were taken from the axillary draining lymph nodes of breast cancer patients. General conclusions and limits of the study: The data were judged consistent with most tumor T cells deriving from the lymph node and then expanding within tumor tissue. Tumor T-cell repertoires showed less diversity than lymph node repertoires and more diversity than nontumor tissue repertoires, and tumor T-cell repertoires showed preferential V and J gene usage. In luminal-like breast cancer, tumor and nontumor tissue repertoires resembled each other significantly more than in basal-like breast cancer. Rather than being directly demonstrated, the conclusion that tumor T cells originate in lymph nodes was presented as consistent with a hypothesis.

Data came from an Illumina HiSeq 2000. TCR beta chain libraries were generated through multiplex PCR amplification. High-throughput sequencing was used to analyze the amplified TCR beta chain products. The raw public data were reprocessed by TCRdb itself: fastp quality trimming at Q25, MiXCR clonotype calling, in-frame beta chains only. Each record represents a unique CDR3 protein, reported with the most common genes and DNA among its rows. Across this sample there are about 130,000 distinct CDR3 sequences, with nearly 20% seen only once. Together, the top ten hold more than 3% of the sample. From the cysteine through the phenylalanine, the CDR3 covers 14 amino acids. The CDR3 DNA has 42 bases and is translated from base 1. CDR1 and CDR2 (MNHEY, SVGAGI) derive from the germline V gene.

Sequences were obtained from axillary lymph node tissue. This chain is built from TRBV6-5 and TRBJ2-5; TRBD1 is a weak D gene call, 5 bases matching. The sequence was collected from a female donor with breast cancer. Some clones in this sample may be carry-over from other donors' samples. This receptor has the CDR3 CTSSARTTQETQYF. The bases read TGTACCAGCAGCGCCCGGACAACTCAAGAGACCCAATACTTC.